The TCR beta chain described here comes from a study of blood T cell repertoires in COVID-19. Germline loops: CDR1 SNHLY, CDR2 FYNNEI. V gave up 9 bases and J gave up 6 bases, with 21 bases separating them. This CDR3 is 15 amino acids long. Clones were read by immunoSEQ multiplex PCR, and TCRdb kept only the in-frame ones, dropping some. The sample holds about 170,000 clones, around 67% seen once. This sequence originates from an elderly woman with acute or convalescent COVID-19. The genes are TRBV2 and TRBJ1-5, with D possibly matching TRBD1 (6 bases). The specimen was peripheral blood. The CDR3, as DNA: TGTGCCAGTTCCGTACAGGGAAGTTCAGCTCAGCCCCAGCATTTT. It encodes CASSVQGSSAQPQHF.